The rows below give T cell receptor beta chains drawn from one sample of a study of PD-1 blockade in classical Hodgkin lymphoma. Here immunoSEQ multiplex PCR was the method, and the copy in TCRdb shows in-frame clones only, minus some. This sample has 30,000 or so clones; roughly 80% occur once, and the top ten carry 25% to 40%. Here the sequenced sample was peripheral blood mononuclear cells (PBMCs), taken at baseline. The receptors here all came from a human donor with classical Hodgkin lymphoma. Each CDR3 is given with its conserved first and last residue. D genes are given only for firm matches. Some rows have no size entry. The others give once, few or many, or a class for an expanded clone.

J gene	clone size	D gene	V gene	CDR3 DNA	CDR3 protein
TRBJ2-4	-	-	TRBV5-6	TGTGCCAGCAGCCCACCCGGGGCTGGAAACATTCAGTACTTC	CASSPPGAGNIQYF
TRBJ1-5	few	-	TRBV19	TGTGCCAGTAGTCGAAAGGTCAGCAATCAGCCCCAGCATTTT	CASSRKVSNQPQHF
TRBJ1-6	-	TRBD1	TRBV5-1	TGCGCCAGTTCGACAGGGGTTAATTCACCCCTCCACTTT	CASSTGVNSPLHF
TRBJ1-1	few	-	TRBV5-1	TGCGCCAGCAGCTTGGGGCGGATCGACATGAACACTGAAGCTTTCTTT	CASSLGRIDMNTEAFF
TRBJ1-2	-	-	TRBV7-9	TGTGCCAGCAGCCCCGGACAGTATGGCTACACCTTC	CASSPGQYGYTF
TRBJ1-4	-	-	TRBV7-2	TGTGCCAGCAGCTTGAACAGTGCAACTAATGAAAAACTGTTTTTT	CASSLNSATNEKLFF
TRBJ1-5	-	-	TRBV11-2	TGTGCCAGCAGCTTAGGTGAAGATCAGCCCCAGCATTTT	CASSLGEDQPQHF
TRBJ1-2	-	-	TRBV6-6	TGTGCCAGCAGTTACCTGGGATCCTATGGCTACACCTTC	CASSYLGSYGYTF
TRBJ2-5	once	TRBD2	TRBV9	TGTGCCAGCAGCGTAGGGACTAGCCGATCAGAGGAGGAGACCCAGTACTTC	CASSVGTSRSEEETQYF
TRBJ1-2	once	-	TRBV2	TGTGCCAGCAGCTTGGACTGGAGAGGAGGCTACACCTTC	CASSLDWRGGYTF
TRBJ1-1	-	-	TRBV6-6	TGTGCCAGCAGCCCAGATGGGAAAGCTTTCTTT	CASSPDGKAFF
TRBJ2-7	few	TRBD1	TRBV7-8	TGTGCCAGCAGCTTAGGCGGGACAGGGGGATACGAGCAGTACTTC	CASSLGGTGGYEQYF
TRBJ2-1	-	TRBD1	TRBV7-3	TGTGCCAGCAGCCCACAGGGGCAAGGTGAGCAGTTCTTC	CASSPQGQGEQFF
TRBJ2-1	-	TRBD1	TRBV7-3	TGTGCCAGCAGCTTAAGTGGGACAGGGCCCAATGAGCAGTTCTTC	CASSLSGTGPNEQFF
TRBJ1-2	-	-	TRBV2	TGTGCCAGCAGTGAGACGGGGCCTAACTATGGCTACACCTTC	CASSETGPNYGYTF
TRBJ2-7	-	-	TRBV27	TGTGCCAGCAGCCTAGGGGAATCCTACGAGCAGTACTTC	CASSLGESYEQYF
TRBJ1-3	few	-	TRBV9	TGTGCCAGCAGCGTGACTACAGGGTTCGCATCTGGAAACACCATATATTTT	CASSVTTGFASGNTIYF
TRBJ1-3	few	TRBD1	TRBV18	TGTGCCAGCTCCCCGGGGACAGGGTCCGGAAACACCATATATTTT	CASSPGTGSGNTIYF
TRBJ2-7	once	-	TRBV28	TGTGCCAGCCACTCCTCGTTGGGCGAGCAGTACTTC	CASHSSLGEQYF
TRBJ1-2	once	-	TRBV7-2	TGTGCCAGCAGACACCCCCTGGGGGCGGACTATGGCTACACCTTC	CASRHPLGADYGYTF
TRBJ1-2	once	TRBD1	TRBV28	TGTGCCAGCAGTTTATCAGGGGGGAACTATGGCTACACCTTC	CASSLSGGNYGYTF
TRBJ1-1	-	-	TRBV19	TGTGCCAGTAGTATAGCTGGGCAGGGGTATGGGTTGAACACTGAAGCTTTCTTT	CASSIAGQGYGLNTEAFF
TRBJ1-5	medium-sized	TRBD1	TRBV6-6	TGTGCCAGCAGTTCACGGGGACAGCCGGAGCCCCAGCATTTT	CASSSRGQPEPQHF
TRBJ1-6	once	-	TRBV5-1	TGCGCCAGCAGCCCCGAGGGGGGCGGCTCCTATAATTCACCCCTCCACTTT	CASSPEGGGSYNSPLHF
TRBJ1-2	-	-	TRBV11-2	TGTGCCAGCAGCCCCCTTTTGGTCAGCAGCGAGGGCTACACCTTC	CASSPLLVSSEGYTF
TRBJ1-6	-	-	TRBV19	TGTGCCAGTAGTATTACAGGGACGGGCTATAATTCACCCCTCCACTTT	CASSITGTGYNSPLHF
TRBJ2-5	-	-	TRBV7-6	TGTGCCAGCAGTCCCACGGTGCCCTCGGGAACCCAGTACTTC	CASSPTVPSGTQYF
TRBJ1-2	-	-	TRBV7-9	TGTGCCAGCAGCTTAGAACAGCGCGGCTACACCTTC	CASSLEQRGYTF
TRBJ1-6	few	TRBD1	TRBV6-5	TGTGCCAGCAGTTACGAGGGACAGCTTAATTCACCCCTCCACTTT	CASSYEGQLNSPLHF
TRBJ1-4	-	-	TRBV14	TGTGCCAGCAGCCAGTCAGGGCAAAGTAATGAAAAACTGTTTTTT	CASSQSGQSNEKLFF
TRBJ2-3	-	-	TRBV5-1	TGCGCCAGCAGCCCGACCCGGGGAGGAAGCACAGATACGCAGTATTTT	CASSPTRGGSTDTQYF
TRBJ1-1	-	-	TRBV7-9	TGTGCCAGCAGCTTAGGAGGGCTAAACACTGAAGCTTTCTTT	CASSLGGLNTEAFF
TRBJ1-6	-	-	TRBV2	TGTGCCAGCAGACAGGGCTCCTATAATTCACCCCTCCACTTT	CASRQGSYNSPLHF